This T cell receptor (beta chain) appears in the sequencing data of a study of CD8 T cells in ankylosing spondylitis. Study results and caveats: Clones linked to disease were reported to show significant enrichment in matched ankylosing spondylitis synovial fluid. CD8+ disease-linked clones were present at relatively low frequencies in blood.

At least ten counts were recorded for this clonotype. Its antigen is unidentified. Making the TCR beta libraries involved quantitative 5'-RACE with molecular barcodes. Each CDR3 protein is one row after TCRdb ran MiXCR on the 5' RACE reads. The sample carries more than 200,000 distinct CDR3 sequences, more than 20% recorded once. The J segment lost 5 bases and the V segment lost 7 bases, leaving 8 bases of the junction unmatched. This CDR3 region has 14 residues. The V gene is TRBV12-3 or TRBV12-4, the J gene TRBJ2-5; 9 nucleotides line up with TRBD1. The receptor was derived from a male donor with ankylosing spondylitis or in good health (not recorded which). Sequencing was carried out using blood, either unsorted or a sorted T cell fraction (not recorded which). CDR3 sequence: CASKWGQGPETQYF. In nucleotides, the CDR3 is TGTGCCAGCAAATGGGGACAGGGTCCGGAGACCCAGTACTTC.